One sample yielded the 10 T cell receptor beta chains listed below, sequenced in a study of blood T cells in healthy people across ages. A second PCR of about 6 to 11 cycles used a sample-barcoded 5' primer and a J-beta primer mix. TCRdb re-called the 5' RACE reads with MiXCR, one entry per CDR3 protein. The profile shows 1.2 million to 1.5 million distinct CDR3 sequences, 35% to 45% of them singletons. Sequenced material: blood. These TCRs come from a woman aged 18-29 years in good health.

This clonotype was detected a few times. This chain joins TRBV15 and TRBJ1-4; perhaps TRBD1 as D (5 bases). The germline CDR1 and CDR2 sequences are LNHNV and YYDKDF (reference sequence). V gave up 2 bases and J gave up 7 bases, with 20 bases separating them. The CDR3 runs 17 residues. CDR3 residues: CATSRLTGGELFEKLFF. The CDR3 bases are TGTGCCACCAGCAGACTCACCGGGGGGGAGTTGTTTGAAAAACTGTTTTTT.

This sequence joins TRBV5-1 and TRBJ1-6; D unresolved. Germline assignment: CDR1 SGHRS and CDR2 YFSETQ. Deletions cut 1 base from V and 8 bases from J, with 13 bases between. The CDR3 is made up of 15 amino acids. CDR3 DNA sequence: TGCGCCAGCAGCTTGATCGGCCGCGGGGATTCACCCCTCCACTTT. Amino acid sequence: CASSLIGRGDSPLHF.

The CDR3 sequence: CASSLGRGLTGYTF. The CDR3 DNA reads as TGTGCCAGCAGCTTGGGCAGGGGGCTCACTGGCTACACCTTC. This chain joins TRBV5-6 and TRBJ1-2; TRBD1 matches 8 bases. This CDR3 has 14 amino acids. Germline-derived CDR1 and CDR2 are SGHDT and YYEEEE. The junction had 5 bases not matched to a gene; V was cut back by 0 bases and J by 7 bases.

This clonotype is a singleton in its sample. The germline gene is not matched at one end of the junction; a read error may be the cause. The V and J genes are TRBV5-1 and TRBJ2-3; D possibly corresponds to TRBD2 (6 bases). Germline CDR1 is SGHRS and CDR2 is YFSETQ. The CDR3 has 14 amino acids. The CDR3 DNA is TGCGCCAGCAGCCAGGGAACTAGCACAGGTACGCAGTATTTT. Its protein product is CASSQGTSTGTQYF.

For this clonotype: A single base separates this from a much larger clone, so it may be a read error. The chain has TRBV6-2 or TRBV6-3 and TRBJ2-1; D could derive from TRBD1 or TRBD2 (6 bases each). The DNA end is more similar to TRBJ2-7, so the J call may be wrong. The CDR3 is 16 amino acids. Germline CDR1 MNHEY, CDR2 SVGEGT. The CDR3 loop reads CASTGWGASSYNEQYF. In DNA form, the CDR3 reads TGTGCCAGCACCGGGTGGGGGGCCAGCTCCTACAATGAGCAGTACTTC.

This clonotype occurred a few times. V gene TRBV30 combines with J gene TRBJ2-7; 8 bases fit TRBD1. The CDR3 sequence is 14 residues long. Germline V gene lookup returns CDR1 GTSNPN and CDR2 SVGIG (reference sequence). After removal of 3 bases from V and 0 bases from J, the junction contained 4 bases not matched to a gene. CDR3: CAWSLGTGSYEQYF. CDR3 in DNA: TGTGCCTGGAGCCTGGGGACAGGCTCCTACGAGCAGTACTTC.

The rearrangement joins TRBV28 to TRBJ2-3; 7 positions agree with TRBD1. Germline V gene sequence: CDR1 MDHEN, CDR2 SYDVKM. The V segment lost 2 bases and the J segment 6 bases; nucleotides outside the gene matches: 2. This CDR3 is 13 amino acids long. Here the CDR3 DNA reads TGTGCCAGCAGTTTAACGACAGGGGATACGCAGTATTTT. Translated: CASSLTTGDTQYF. Drawing the rest from reference TRBV28 and TRBJ2-3, the complete variable domain is DVKVTQSSRYLVKRTGEKVFLECVQDMDHENMFWYRQDPGLGLRLIYFSYDVKMKEKGDIPEGYSVSREKKERFSLILESASTNQTSMYLCASSLTTGDTQYFGPGTRLTVL.

This clonotype was seen ten or more times. The chain employs TRBV6-6 and TRBJ2-1, with D possibly TRBD2 on 5 matching bases. The CDR3 sequence is 14 residues long. Trimming cost V 2 bases and J 3 bases, with 8 bases left between them. Germline loops: CDR1 MNHNY, CDR2 SVGAGI (reference sequence). In nucleotides, the CDR3 is TGTGCCAGCAGTTACGCGAGGGTCTACAATGAGCAGTTCTTC. The encoded protein is CASSYARVYNEQFF.

The V gene is TRBV12-3 or TRBV12-4, the J gene TRBJ2-2; D may match TRBD1 or TRBD2 (5 bases each). The CDR3 spans 14 residues. V dropped 5 bases and J dropped 11 bases, with 18 bases sitting between them. CDR3 DNA: TGTGCCAGCAGTCCCTGGGACCTAGTCTCCGAGCTGTTTTTT. Its translation is CASSPWDLVSELFF.

A few counts support this clonotype. The chain employs TRBV27 and TRBJ1-2; a possible D gene is TRBD1 (6 bases). There are 13 residues in the CDR3. Per germline, CDR1 MNHEY and CDR2 SMNVEV (reference sequence). Trimming removed 5 bases from V and 6 bases from J, with 13 bases in between. The CDR3 DNA is TGTGCCAGCAGTCCCACAGGGAAGGATGGCTACACCTTC. It codes for CASSPTGKDGYTF.